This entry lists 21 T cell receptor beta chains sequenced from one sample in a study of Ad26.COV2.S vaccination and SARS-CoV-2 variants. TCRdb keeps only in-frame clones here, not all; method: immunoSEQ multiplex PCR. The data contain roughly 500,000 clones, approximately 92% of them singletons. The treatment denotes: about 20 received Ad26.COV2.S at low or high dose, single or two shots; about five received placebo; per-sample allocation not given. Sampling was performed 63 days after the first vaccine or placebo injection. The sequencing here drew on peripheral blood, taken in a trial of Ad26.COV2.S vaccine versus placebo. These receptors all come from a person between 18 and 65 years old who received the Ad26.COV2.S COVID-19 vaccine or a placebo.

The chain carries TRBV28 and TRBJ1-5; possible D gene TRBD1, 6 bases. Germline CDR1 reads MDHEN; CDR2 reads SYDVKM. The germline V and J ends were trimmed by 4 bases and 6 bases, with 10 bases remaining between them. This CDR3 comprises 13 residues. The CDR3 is CASSSGARQPQHF. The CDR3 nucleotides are TGTGCCAGCAGTTCAGGGGCACGTCAGCCCCAGCATTTT.

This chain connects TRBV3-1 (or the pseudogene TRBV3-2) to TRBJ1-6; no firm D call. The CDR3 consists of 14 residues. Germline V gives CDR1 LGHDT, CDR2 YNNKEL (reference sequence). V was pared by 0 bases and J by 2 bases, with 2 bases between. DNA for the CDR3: TGTGCCAGCAGCCAAGACGCCTATAATTCACCCCTCCACTTT. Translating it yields CASSQDAYNSPLHF.

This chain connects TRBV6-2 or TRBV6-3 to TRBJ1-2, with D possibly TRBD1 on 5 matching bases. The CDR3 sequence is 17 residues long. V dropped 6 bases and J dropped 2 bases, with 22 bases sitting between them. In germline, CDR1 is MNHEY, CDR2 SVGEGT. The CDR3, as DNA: TGTGCCAGCAGCAGTACTCCGGGGCCGAGAAAAAACTATGGCTACACCTTC. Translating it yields CASSSTPGPRKNYGYTF.

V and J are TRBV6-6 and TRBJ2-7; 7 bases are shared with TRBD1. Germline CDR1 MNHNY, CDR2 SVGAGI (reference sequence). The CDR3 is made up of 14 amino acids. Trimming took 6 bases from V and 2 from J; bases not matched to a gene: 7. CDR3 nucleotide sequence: TGTGCCAGCAGCTACGGGGACAGTACCTACGAGCAGTACGTC. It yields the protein CASSYGDSTYEQYV.

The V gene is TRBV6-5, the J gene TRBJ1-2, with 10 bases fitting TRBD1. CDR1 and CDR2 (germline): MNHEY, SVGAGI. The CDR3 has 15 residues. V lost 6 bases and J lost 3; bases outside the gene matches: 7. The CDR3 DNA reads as TGTGCCAGCAGGGGACCGGGACAGGGGCACTATGGCTACACCTTC. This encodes CASRGPGQGHYGYTF.

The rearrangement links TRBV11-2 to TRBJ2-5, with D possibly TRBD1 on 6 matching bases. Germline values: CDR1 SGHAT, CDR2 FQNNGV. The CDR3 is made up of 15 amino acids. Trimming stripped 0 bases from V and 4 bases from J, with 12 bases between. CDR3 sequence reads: CASSLDPGEGETQYF. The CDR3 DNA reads TGTGCCAGCAGCTTAGACCCAGGGGAAGGAGAGACCCAGTACTTC.

In nucleotides, the CDR3 is TGTGCCAGCAGCCCACAGGGGTTGGAACAGCCCCAGCATTTT. It specifies CASSPQGLEQPQHF. The rearrangement uses TRBV7-2 and TRBJ1-5; TRBD1 aligns across 7 bases. CDR1 and CDR2 from the germline V gene are SGHTA and FQGNSA. This CDR3 contains 14 residues. The junction had 8 bases not matched to a gene; V was cut back by 5 bases and J by 7 bases.

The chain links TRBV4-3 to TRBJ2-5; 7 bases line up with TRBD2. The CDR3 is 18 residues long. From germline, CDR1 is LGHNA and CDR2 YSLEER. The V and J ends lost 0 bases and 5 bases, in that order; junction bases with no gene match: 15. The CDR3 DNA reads TGCGCCAGCAGCCAAGACGTGGAGGGAGGGAGGGGTGGTGAGACCCAGTACTTC. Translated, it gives CASSQDVEGGRGGETQYF.

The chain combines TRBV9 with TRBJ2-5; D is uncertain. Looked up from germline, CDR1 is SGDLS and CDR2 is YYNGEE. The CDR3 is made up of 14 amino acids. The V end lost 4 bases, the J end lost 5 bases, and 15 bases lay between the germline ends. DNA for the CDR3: TGTGCCAGCAGCCTCTTCCCCAAGAGCGAGACCCAGTACTTC. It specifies CASSLFPKSETQYF.

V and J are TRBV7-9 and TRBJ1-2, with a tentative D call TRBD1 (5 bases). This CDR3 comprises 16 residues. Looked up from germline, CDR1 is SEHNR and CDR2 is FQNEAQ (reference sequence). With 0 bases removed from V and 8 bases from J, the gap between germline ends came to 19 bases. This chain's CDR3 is CASSLALRGVEEGYTF. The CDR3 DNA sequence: TGTGCCAGCAGCTTAGCCCTACGAGGGGTAGAGGAAGGCTACACCTTC.

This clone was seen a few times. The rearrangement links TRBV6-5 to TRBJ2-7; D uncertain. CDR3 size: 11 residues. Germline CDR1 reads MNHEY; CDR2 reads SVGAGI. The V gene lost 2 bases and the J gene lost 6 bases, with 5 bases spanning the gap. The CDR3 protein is CASSYVGEQYF. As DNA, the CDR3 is TGTGCCAGCAGTTACGTGGGCGAGCAGTACTTC.

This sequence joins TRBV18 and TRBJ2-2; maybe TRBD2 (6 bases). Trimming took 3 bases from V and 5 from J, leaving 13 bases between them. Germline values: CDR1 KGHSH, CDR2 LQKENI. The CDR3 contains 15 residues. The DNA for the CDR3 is TGTGCCAGCTCACCCCTCCAGACTAGTACCGGGGAGCTGTTTTTT. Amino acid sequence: CASSPLQTSTGELFF.

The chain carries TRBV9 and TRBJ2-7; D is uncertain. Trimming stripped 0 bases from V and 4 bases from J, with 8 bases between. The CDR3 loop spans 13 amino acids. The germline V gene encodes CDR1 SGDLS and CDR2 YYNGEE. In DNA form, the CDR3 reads TGTGCCAGCAGCGTAGGAGTAGGGTACGAGCAGTACTTC. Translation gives CASSVGVGYEQYF.

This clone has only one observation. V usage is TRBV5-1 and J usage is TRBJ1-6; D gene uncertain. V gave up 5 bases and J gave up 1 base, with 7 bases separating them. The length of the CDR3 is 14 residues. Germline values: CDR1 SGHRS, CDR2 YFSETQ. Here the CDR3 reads CASSQSSYNSPLHF. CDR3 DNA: TGCGCCAGCAGTCAATCATCCTATAATTCACCCCTCCACTTT. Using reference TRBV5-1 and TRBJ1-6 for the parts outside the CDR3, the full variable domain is KAGVTQTPRYLIKTRGQQVTLSCSPISGHRSVSWYQQTPGQGLQFLFEYFSETQRNKGNFPGRFSGRQFSNSRSEMNVSTLELGDSALYLCASSQSSYNSPLHFGNGTRLTVT.

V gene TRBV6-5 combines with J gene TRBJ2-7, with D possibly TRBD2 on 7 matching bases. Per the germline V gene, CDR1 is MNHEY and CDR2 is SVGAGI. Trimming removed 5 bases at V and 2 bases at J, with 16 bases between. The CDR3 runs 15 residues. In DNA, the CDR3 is TGTGCCAGCAGTACTCTCGGGGGGCAAACCTACGAGCAGTACTTC. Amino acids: CASSTLGGQTYEQYF.

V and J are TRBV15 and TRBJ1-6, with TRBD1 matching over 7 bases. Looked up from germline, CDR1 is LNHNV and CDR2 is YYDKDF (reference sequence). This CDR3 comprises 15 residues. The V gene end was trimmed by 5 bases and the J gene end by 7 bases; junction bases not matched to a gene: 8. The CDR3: CATSGPTGKNSPLHF. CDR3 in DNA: TGTGCCACCAGCGGGCCGACAGGGAAAAATTCACCCCTCCACTTT.

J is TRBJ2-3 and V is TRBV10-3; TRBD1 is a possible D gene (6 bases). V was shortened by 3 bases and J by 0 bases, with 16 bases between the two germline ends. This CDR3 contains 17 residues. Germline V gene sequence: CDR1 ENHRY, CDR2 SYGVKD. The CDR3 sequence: CAISDGRGPPSTDTQYF. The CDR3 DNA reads TGTGCCATCAGTGATGGCAGGGGACCCCCTAGCACAGATACGCAGTATTTT.

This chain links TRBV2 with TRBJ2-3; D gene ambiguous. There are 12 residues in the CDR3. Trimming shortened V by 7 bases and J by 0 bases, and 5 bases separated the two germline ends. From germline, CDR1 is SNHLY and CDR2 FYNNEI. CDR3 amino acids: CASTASTDTQYF. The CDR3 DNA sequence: TGTGCCAGCACGGCTAGCACAGATACGCAGTATTTT.

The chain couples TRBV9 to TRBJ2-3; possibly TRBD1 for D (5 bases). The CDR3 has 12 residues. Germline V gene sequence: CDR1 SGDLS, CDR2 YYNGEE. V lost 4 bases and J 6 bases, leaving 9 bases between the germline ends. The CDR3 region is CASSFQGDTQYF. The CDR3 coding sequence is TGTGCCAGCAGCTTTCAGGGCGATACGCAGTATTTT.

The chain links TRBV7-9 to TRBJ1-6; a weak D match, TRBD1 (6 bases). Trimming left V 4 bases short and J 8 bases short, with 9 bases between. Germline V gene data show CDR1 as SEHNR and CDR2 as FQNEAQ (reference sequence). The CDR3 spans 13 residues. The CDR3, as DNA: TGTGCCAGCAGCTCGACAGGATATTCACCCCTCCACTTT. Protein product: CASSSTGYSPLHF.

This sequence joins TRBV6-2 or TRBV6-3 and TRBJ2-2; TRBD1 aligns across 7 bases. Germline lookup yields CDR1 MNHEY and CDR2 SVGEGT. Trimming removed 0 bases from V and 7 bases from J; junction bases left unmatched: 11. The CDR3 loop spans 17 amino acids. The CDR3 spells CASSYSIGTAPYGELFF. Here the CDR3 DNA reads TGTGCCAGCAGTTACTCGATCGGGACAGCACCGTACGGGGAGCTGTTTTTT.